Shown below are 14 T cell receptor beta chains from a single sample sequenced in a study of early T cells in non-severe SARS-CoV-2 infection. TCRdb passed the 5' RACE reads through MiXCR, listing each CDR3 protein once. The repertoire holds 95,000 to 100,000 distinct CDR3 sequences, with more than 9.5% as singletons. Sequences were obtained from whole blood. The receptors come from an adult who was a healthcare worker with PCR-confirmed SARS-CoV-2 infection or an uninfected control (not recorded which).

This chain uses TRBV20-1 with TRBJ2-3; unclear D gene. This CDR3 is 12 amino acids long. In germline, CDR1 is DFQATT, CDR2 SNEGSKA (reference sequence). The ends were cut back, 2 bases at V and 2 bases at J, with 5 bases in the middle. This chain's CDR3 is CSARLSTDTQYF. The CDR3 DNA is TGCAGTGCTAGACTATCCACAGATACGCAGTATTTT.

V is TRBV27 and J is TRBJ2-2; tentatively, D is TRBD2 (5 bases). Trimming stripped 9 bases from V and 0 bases from J, with 14 bases between. CDR1 and CDR2 from the germline V gene are MNHEY and SMNVEV (reference sequence). CDR3 length: 15 residues. Written as DNA, the CDR3 is TGTGCCAGTAATCAGCGGTCCGCGAACACCGGGGAGCTGTTTTTT. Translating it yields CASNQRSANTGELFF.

The chain carries TRBV19 and TRBJ2-1; D is perhaps TRBD2 (7 bases). The germline V and J ends were trimmed by 3 bases and 2 bases, with 11 bases remaining between them. The germline V gene has CDR1 LNHDA and CDR2 SQIVND (reference sequence). CDR3 length: 15 residues. This CDR3 reads CASSIRGGAYNEQFF. CDR3 sequence (DNA): TGTGCCAGTAGTATTAGGGGGGGAGCCTACAATGAGCAGTTCTTC.

This clonotype has just a few counts. The V gene is TRBV11-2, the J gene TRBJ1-2; possible D gene TRBD1, 6 bases. Germline CDR1 SGHAT, CDR2 FQNNGV. The V end lost 5 bases, the J end lost 4 bases, and 11 bases lay between the germline ends. CDR3 length: 13 residues. DNA of the CDR3: TGTGCCAGCAGCCGGGACATACTCTATGGCTACACCTTC. As protein: CASSRDILYGYTF.

The table lists this clonotype with many counts. V is TRBV4-2 and J is TRBJ2-3, with no clear D. V lost 6 bases, J lost 2 bases, and 3 bases lay in between. The CDR3 spans 11 residues. Per the germline V gene, CDR1 is LGHNA and CDR2 is YNFKEQ. This chain's CDR3 is CASRLTDTQYF. DNA for the CDR3: TGTGCCAGCAGACTCACAGATACGCAGTATTTT.

In this sample, this clonotype turned up a few times. The chain couples TRBV20-1 to TRBJ1-6; D ambiguous. Trimming pared 0 bases from V and 0 bases from J, leaving 9 bases between. Germline assignment: CDR1 DFQATT and CDR2 SNEGSKA (reference sequence). CDR3 length: 16 residues. CDR3 coding DNA: TGCAGTGCTAGAGATCTCTCCAGCTCCTATAATTCACCCCTCCACTTT. This codes for CSARDLSSSYNSPLHF.

This clonotype has a handful of counts. This chain connects TRBV29-1 to TRBJ2-7, with 7 nucleotides matching TRBD1. The V gene's germline CDR1 is SQVTM and CDR2 ANQGSEA. Unmatched junction bases numbered 5, after V lost 6 bases and J lost 6 bases. There are 11 residues in the CDR3. CDR3 in amino acids: CSVTTGAEQYF. Here the CDR3 DNA reads TGCAGCGTCACAACAGGGGCCGAGCAGTACTTC.

This clonotype was seen only once. This chain joins TRBV5-5 and TRBJ2-2; D is uncertain. From germline, CDR1 is SGHKS and CDR2 YYEKEE (reference sequence). CDR3 length: 13 residues. Trimming pared 2 bases from V and 2 bases from J, leaving 4 bases between. This chain's CDR3 is CASSFRNTGELFF. DNA of the CDR3: TGTGCCAGCAGCTTTCGCAACACCGGGGAGCTGTTTTTT.

This clonotype came up a few times. The rearrangement joins TRBV27 to TRBJ2-1; TRBD2 matches at 9 bases. This CDR3 contains 14 residues. Germline CDR1 reads MNHEY; CDR2 reads SMNVEV (reference sequence). V dropped 6 bases and J dropped 5; count of bases not matched to a gene: 5. The DNA for the CDR3 is TGTGCCAGCAGAAAAAGCGGGGGGAACAATGAGCAGTTCTTC. This sequence encodes CASRKSGGNNEQFF.

This clonotype was counted many times. The chain recombines TRBV3-1 with TRBJ2-2; TRBD2 might be the D (5 bases). Germline lookup yields CDR1 LGHDT and CDR2 YNNKEL (reference sequence). The CDR3 is 15 residues long. Between the trimmed V and J ends, which lost 0 bases and 3 bases, there was a span of 8 bases. The CDR3 DNA reads as TGTGCCAGCAGCCAAGAACCCGGGGACACCGGGGAGCTGTTTTTT. Translated: CASSQEPGDTGELFF.

This chain uses TRBV6-5 with TRBJ2-3, with a weak D call TRBD2 (6 bases). Looked up from germline, CDR1 is MNHEY and CDR2 is SVGAGI. The CDR3 is 14 residues long. V was pared by 6 bases and J by 1 base, with 11 bases between. DNA for the CDR3: TGTGCCAGCAGCGGAGGGAGCCGCACAGATACGCAGTATTTT. Its translation: CASSGGSRTDTQYF.

The rearrangement joins TRBV24-1 to TRBJ2-1, with TRBD1 matching over 10 bases. This CDR3 region has 16 residues. The V segment lost 2 bases and the J segment 7 bases; nucleotides outside the gene matches: 7. CDR1 KGHDR and CDR2 SFDVKD come from the germline V gene. The CDR3 DNA reads TGTGCCACCAGTGATTCGGGACAGGGGTTATCAAATGAGCAGTTCTTC. This codes for CATSDSGQGLSNEQFF.

This chain uses TRBV7-2 with TRBJ1-6; D remains ambiguous. Germline-derived CDR1 and CDR2 are SGHTA and FQGNSA. The ends were cut back, 5 bases at V and 7 bases at J, with 9 bases in the middle. CDR3 size: 13 residues. CDR3: CASSARKNSPLHF. In nucleotides, the CDR3 is TGTGCCAGCAGCGCCCGAAAGAATTCACCCCTCCACTTT.

There are many counts of this clonotype. The chain uses TRBV18 and TRBJ1-1; D not certain. The CDR3 is 15 amino acids. From germline, CDR1 is KGHSH and CDR2 LQKENI. V lost 2 bases to trimming and J lost 11 bases, with 21 bases between them. CDR3 loop: CASSPIGLREFRAFF. CDR3 bases: TGTGCCAGCTCACCAATCGGTCTAAGGGAGTTTCGGGCTTTCTTT.